This T cell receptor beta chain appears in the sequencing data of a study of CD8+CD57+ T cells in acquired aplastic anemia. As for the study in general: Sorted CD4+ and CD8+ cells yielded around 3.2 ug of DNA on average.

The V gene lost 5 bases and the J gene lost 0 bases, with 8 bases spanning the gap. Germline-derived CDR1 and CDR2 are MNHNS and SASEGT. CDR3 size: 13 residues. Researchers used genomic DNA as the template to profile TCR beta VDJ and CDR3. A single record per CDR3 protein comes from TCRdb applying MiXCR to the reads. The table has about 160,000 distinct CDR3 sequences, 70% to 75% seen once. Overall study results and limits: Researchers report that fewer than 30 CD8+ CDR3 sequences appeared in both patients and controls.

On this clonotype itself: Its specificity is unknown.

Patients sequenced had flow cytometry evidence of CD8+CD57+ cell expansion. Patients had undergone no therapy by the time their blood was sampled. The sequenced sample was sorted CD4+, CD8+, or CD8+CD57+ T cells (not recorded which) from PBMCs. This receptor was obtained from a human donor with aplastic anemia. The gene calls are TRBV6-1 and TRBJ2-7; possible D gene TRBD1, 6 bases. The CDR3 nucleotides are TGTGCCAGCAGTCAAGGGGGCTCCTACGAGCAGTACTTC. The encoded protein is CASSQGGSYEQYF.